Each of the 21 T cell receptor beta chains below was sequenced from the same sample in a study of blood T cells in healthy people across ages. A J-beta primer mix and a sample-barcoded 5' primer were used in a second PCR of about 6 to 12 cycles. MiXCR, applied by TCRdb to the 5' RACE reads, yields one record per CDR3 protein. The table records 630,000 or so distinct CDR3 sequences, 25% to 30% of them present only once. Sequenced material: blood. All receptors come from a woman of 80 years or more in good health.

This clonotype was picked up one time. This chain connects TRBV20-1 to TRBJ2-1, with TRBD2 identical over 11 bases. The V segment lost 4 bases and the J segment 6 bases; nucleotides outside the gene matches: 11. Germline V CDR1 and CDR2: DFQATT, SNEGSKA (reference sequence). The CDR3 loop spans 16 amino acids. DNA of the CDR3: TGCAGTGCTACCGGGACTAGCGGAGGAATTACCAATGAGCAGTTCTTC. It codes for CSATGTSGGITNEQFF.

This clonotype was seen many times. The rearrangement joins TRBV18 to TRBJ2-7; 7 nucleotides match TRBD2. This CDR3 is built from 14 residues. CDR1 is KGHSH, CDR2 LQKENI, per germline. The V segment lost 6 bases and the J segment 0 bases; nucleotides outside the gene matches: 5. This CDR3 reads CASSGLEGSYEQYF. CDR3 coding DNA: TGTGCCAGCTCCGGACTAGAAGGCTCCTACGAGCAGTACTTC. The full variable domain, in which reference TRBV18 and TRBJ2-7 provide the parts outside the CDR3, is NAGVMQNPRHLVRRRGQEARLRCSPMKGHSHVYWYRQLPEEGLKFMVYLQKENIIDESGMPKERFSAEFPKEGPSILRIQQVVRGDSAAYFCASSGLEGSYEQYFGPGTRLTVT.

This clonotype was picked up one time. The chain has TRBV7-2 and TRBJ2-7, with D uncertain. V was clipped by 1 base and J by 2 bases, with 9 bases between them. Germline loops: CDR1 SGHTA, CDR2 FQGNSA. The CDR3 is 14 residues long. The DNA of the CDR3 is TGTGCCAGCAGCTTAGTAAGGTCCCCCTACGAGCAGTACTTC. Encoded protein: CASSLVRSPYEQYF.

This clonotype has ten or more counts. The CDR3 reads CASRLNSGGSYNEQFF. CDR3 DNA sequence: TGTGCCAGCAGGCTAAATAGCGGGGGCTCCTACAATGAGCAGTTCTTC. The chain combines TRBV6-5 with TRBJ2-1, with 9 nucleotides matching TRBD2. The CDR3 has 16 residues. V was clipped by 6 bases and J by 0 bases; unmatched bases: 6. The germline V gene encodes CDR1 MNHEY and CDR2 SVGAGI.

This clonotype was observed a handful of times. The rearrangement joins TRBV6-1 to TRBJ1-4; D remains unclear. Germline CDR1 MNHNS, CDR2 SASEGT. Trimming took 3 bases from V and 8 from J, leaving 16 bases between them. This CDR3 is built from 15 residues. The CDR3 DNA follows: TGTGCCAGCAGTGAGAATGTGGGGAAGTCCGAAAAACTGTTTTTT. Translation gives CASSENVGKSEKLFF.

This clonotype was counted at least ten times. The V gene is TRBV20-1, the J gene TRBJ1-2, with D unresolved. Looked up from germline, CDR1 is DFQATT and CDR2 is SNEGSKA (reference sequence). There are 14 residues in the CDR3. The V end was cut by 5 bases, the J end by 2 bases, with 15 bases between. The CDR3 is CSAPRTGRNYGYTF. The DNA for the CDR3 is TGCAGTGCTCCTCGGACGGGCAGGAACTATGGCTACACCTTC.

This clonotype was counted ten times or more. This chain links TRBV5-1 with TRBJ2-1, with a tentative D call TRBD2 (5 bases). The germline V gene encodes CDR1 SGHRS and CDR2 YFSETQ. This CDR3 is built from 16 residues. Trimming removed 4 bases at V and 0 bases at J, with 14 bases between. The CDR3 sequence is CASSRTGGSSYNEQFF. CDR3 in DNA: TGCGCCAGCAGCAGAACGGGTGGGAGCTCCTACAATGAGCAGTTCTTC.

Regarding this clonotype: Just one base apart from a much larger clone, this may be a read error. The rearrangement uses TRBV6-5 and TRBJ1-2, with D tentatively TRBD1 (5 bases). Looked up from germline, CDR1 is MNHEY and CDR2 is SVGAGI. This CDR3 contains 15 residues. CDR3 in amino acids: CVSSTEDTLWYGYTF. Written as DNA, the CDR3 is TGTGTCAGCAGTACCGAGGACACCCTCTGGTATGGCTACACCTTC.

The table lists this clonotype with many counts. This chain links TRBV6-1 with TRBJ2-3; the match to TRBD2 covers 10 bases. Trimming cost V 2 bases and J 5 bases; bases outside gene matches: 7. Germline lookup yields CDR1 MNHNS and CDR2 SASEGT. This CDR3 is built from 16 residues. The CDR3 region has the DNA TGTGCCAGCAGTGAACGGGCTAGCGGGGGAAAAGATACGCAGTATTTT. Translated: CASSERASGGKDTQYF.

On this clonotype itself: Possible read error: a much larger clone is one base away. This rearrangement joins TRBV20-1 to TRBJ1-5; the D gene is possibly TRBD1 (6 bases). Trimming took 6 bases from V and 4 from J, leaving 19 bases between them. In germline, CDR1 is DFQATT, CDR2 SNEGSKA (reference sequence). CDR3 size: 15 residues. The CDR3 DNA reads as TGCAGTGCAACCCAAACAGGGTGGTGGAATCAGCCCCAGCATTTT. This translates into CSATQTGWWNQPQHF.

This chain joins TRBV6-5 and TRBJ2-5; D possibly corresponds to TRBD1 (5 bases). The CDR3 covers 14 residues. CDR1 is MNHEY, CDR2 SVGAGI, per germline. V lost 7 bases and J 2 bases, leaving 14 bases between the germline ends. CDR3 bases: TGTGCCAGCACGCAGGGATGGGGTCAAGAGACCCAGTACTTC. As protein: CASTQGWGQETQYF.

At least ten counts were recorded for this clonotype. The J gene is TRBJ2-3, the V gene TRBV20-1, with 11 nucleotides matching TRBD2. Germline V gene data show CDR1 as DFQATT and CDR2 as SNEGSKA (reference sequence). After removal of 1 base from V and 4 bases from J, the junction contained 10 bases not matched to a gene. This CDR3 has 17 residues. The CDR3 region is CSARGLLAGDYPDTQYF. The CDR3 nucleotides read TGCAGTGCTAGAGGCCTACTAGCGGGGGATTACCCAGATACGCAGTATTTT.

About this clonotype itself: This may arise from a read error, as a much more abundant clone is one base away. The rearrangement links TRBV20-1 to TRBJ2-1, with 7 nucleotides matching TRBD2. Germline CDR1 DFQATT, CDR2 SNEGSKA (reference sequence). The CDR3 runs 16 residues. The CDR3 protein is CGARDQPLADYNEQFF. CDR3 DNA sequence: TGCGGTGCTAGAGATCAGCCCCTAGCGGACTACAATGAGCAGTTCTTC.

This clonotype was detected a few times. Just one base apart from a much larger clone, this may be a read error. The V and J genes are TRBV5-1 and TRBJ2-3; 7 bases are shared with TRBD1. Germline assignment: CDR1 SGHRS and CDR2 YFSETQ. The CDR3 is made up of 15 amino acids. V shed 4 bases, J shed 4 bases, and the junction held 9 bases outside the gene matches. The CDR3 DNA reads TGCGCCAGCAGCCCAACCCGACAGGGCGCAGATACGCAGTATTTT. It translates to CASSPTRQGADTQYF.

This clonotype was seen at least ten times. The chain recombines TRBV12-3 or TRBV12-4 with TRBJ2-3; TRBD2 aligns across 11 bases. The CDR3 is 16 amino acids. The junction had 10 bases not matched to a gene; V was cut back by 3 bases and J by 8 bases. CDR3 sequence: CASSLTPTSGAGTQYF. The CDR3, as DNA: TGTGCCAGCAGTTTGACGCCGACTAGCGGGGCGGGTACGCAGTATTTT.

This clonotype was observed many times. The chain has TRBV2 and TRBJ2-1; 8 nucleotides match TRBD2. V shed 0 bases and J 3 bases; nucleotides not matched to a gene: 7. This CDR3 has 17 amino acids. Per the germline V gene, CDR1 is SNHLY and CDR2 is FYNNEI. In nucleotides, the CDR3 is TGTGCCAGCAGTGAAGCGAGGCCGGGACTAGTCTACAATGAGCAGTTCTTC. Translating it yields CASSEARPGLVYNEQFF.

This clonotype was counted ten times or more. This chain joins TRBV2 and TRBJ2-3; 9 positions match TRBD1. The germline V gene encodes CDR1 SNHLY and CDR2 FYNNEI. This CDR3 is built from 15 residues. The V and J ends lost 6 bases and 2 bases, in that order; junction bases with no gene match: 6. The CDR3, as DNA: TGTGCCAGCAGGGACAGGGGCTCGTCCACAGATACGCAGTATTTT. It translates to CASRDRGSSTDTQYF. The full variable domain, completed using reference TRBV2 and TRBJ2-3, is EPEVTQTPSHQVTQMGQEVILRCVPISNHLYFYWYRQILGQKVEFLVSFYNNEISEKSEIFDDQFSVERPDGSNFTLKIRSTKLEDSAMYFCASRDRGSSTDTQYFGPGTRLTVL.

V gene TRBV11-2 combines with J gene TRBJ2-3; 10 bases align to TRBD2. The CDR3 has 19 amino acids. Trimming removed 4 bases from V and 2 bases from J; junction bases left unmatched: 15. The germline V gene has CDR1 SGHAT and CDR2 FQNNGV. Here the CDR3 reads CASSSRWTSGGGITDTQYF. As DNA, the CDR3 is TGTGCCAGCAGCTCACGGTGGACTAGCGGAGGGGGGATCACAGATACGCAGTATTTT.

This chain links TRBV20-1 with TRBJ1-2, with D possibly matching TRBD1 (5 bases). From germline, CDR1 is DFQATT and CDR2 SNEGSKA (reference sequence). The CDR3 loop spans 16 amino acids. V was cut by 6 bases and J by 0 bases, with 20 bases left in between. The CDR3 is CSANAPQGQSNYGYTF. The CDR3 DNA reads as TGCAGTGCCAACGCCCCGCAGGGCCAGTCTAACTATGGCTACACCTTC.

The chain carries TRBV7-3 and TRBJ2-3; 9 bases agree with TRBD2. Looked up from germline, CDR1 is SGHTA and CDR2 is FQGTGA. There are 14 residues in the CDR3. The V gene end was trimmed by 5 bases and the J gene end by 6 bases; junction bases not matched to a gene: 6. This chain's CDR3 is CASSKSGGTDTQYF. CDR3 in DNA: TGTGCCAGCAGCAAGAGCGGGGGGACTGATACGCAGTATTTT.

The rearrangement joins TRBV18 to TRBJ2-4; TRBD1 aligns across 8 bases. The V and J ends lost 3 bases and 6 bases, in that order; junction bases with no gene match: 10. The CDR3 spans 16 residues. The germline CDR1 and CDR2 sequences are KGHSH and LQKENI. CDR3 loop: CASSPPSGGISNIQYF. CDR3 in DNA: TGTGCCAGCTCACCCCCGTCAGGGGGCATATCAAACATTCAGTACTTC.